The 30 T cell receptor beta chains reported below all come from one sample, sequenced in a study of CD8 T cells in ankylosing spondylitis. Study results and limitations: Made up of eight highly homologous variants, a TCR beta motif appeared characteristic of ankylosing spondylitis blood.

Via MiXCR, TCRdb re-called the 5' RACE reads, giving one row per CDR3 protein. This table holds hundreds of thousands of distinct CDR3 sequences, roughly 10% found once. What these receptors recognize is not known. Sequencing was done on a sample of blood, either unsorted or a sorted T cell fraction (not recorded which). Every receptor here comes from a male donor with ankylosing spondylitis.

This clonotype has at least ten counts. V gene TRBV5-1 combines with J gene TRBJ2-7; D is unclear. The ends were cut back, 4 bases at V and 4 bases at J, with 9 bases in the middle. This CDR3 spans 12 amino acids. From germline, CDR1 is SGHRS and CDR2 YFSETQ. DNA for the CDR3: TGCGCCAGCAGCCCGGACGGTTACGAGCAGTACTTC. It codes for CASSPDGYEQYF.

The chain couples TRBV11-2 to TRBJ2-7; the D gene is possibly TRBD1 (6 bases). Germline assignment: CDR1 SGHAT and CDR2 FQNNGV. CDR3 length: 15 amino acids. V was cut by 2 bases and J by 2 bases, with 13 bases left in between. The CDR3 loop is CASSLTRDTTYEQYF. The DNA for the CDR3 is TGTGCCAGCAGCTTAACCCGGGACACTACCTACGAGCAGTACTTC.

In this sample, this clonotype turned up many times. The gene calls are TRBV5-1 and TRBJ2-1; a weak D match, TRBD1 (5 bases). The ends were cut back, 2 bases at V and 5 bases at J, with 11 bases in the middle. The CDR3 runs 14 residues. CDR1 is SGHRS, CDR2 YFSETQ, per germline. The chain's CDR3 is CASSFFTGHNEQFF. The CDR3 DNA reads as TGCGCCAGCAGCTTTTTTACAGGACACAATGAGCAGTTCTTC.

The gene calls are TRBV12-3 or TRBV12-4 and TRBJ1-2; maybe TRBD1 (5 bases). V was pared by 6 bases and J by 3 bases, with 17 bases between. The CDR3 length is 15 residues. The CDR3 DNA sequence: TGTGCCAGCAGGTATCCAGGGCTGAGAGACTATGGCTACACCTTC. Translated: CASRYPGLRDYGYTF.

V and J are TRBV6-1 and TRBJ1-5; TRBD1 is a possible D gene (6 bases). Looked up from germline, CDR1 is MNHNS and CDR2 is SASEGT. V dropped 7 bases and J dropped 10 bases, with 20 bases sitting between them. The CDR3 runs 14 residues. In DNA, the CDR3 is TGTGCCAGCACCTCCGACAGGCGAGGGTTTCCCCAGCATTTT. Protein sequence: CASTSDRRGFPQHF.

This clonotype came up a few times. In nucleotides, the CDR3 is TGTGCCTGGAGGGGCCGTTGGGGGAGCAATCAGCCCCAGCATTTT. Its protein is CAWRGRWGSNQPQHF. The chain couples TRBV30 to TRBJ1-5; D is possibly TRBD1 (5 bases). Looked up from germline, CDR1 is GTSNPN and CDR2 is SVGIG (reference sequence). There are 15 residues in the CDR3. V was pared by 3 bases and J by 1 base, with 13 bases between.

This clonotype was observed a handful of times. V usage is TRBV6-2 or TRBV6-3 and J usage is TRBJ2-2; TRBD2 is a possible D gene (5 bases). The germline CDR1 and CDR2 sequences are MNHEY and SVGEGT. CDR3 size: 13 residues. V lost 6 bases and J lost 6, with 11 bases in between. The CDR3 DNA follows: TGTGCCAGCAGGATCTCGGGGTCCGGGGAGCTGTTTTTT. Residues: CASRISGSGELFF.

The chain joins TRBV7-2 to TRBJ2-1, with 7 bases matching TRBD2. This CDR3 comprises 14 residues. V dropped 6 bases and J dropped 8; count of bases not matched to a gene: 10. Looked up from germline, CDR1 is SGHTA and CDR2 is FQGNSA. The CDR3 nucleotides are TGTGCCAGCAGAGGACTAGTGTTGACCCATGAGCAGTTCTTC. It translates to CASRGLVLTHEQFF.

This clonotype came up a few times. This chain joins TRBV20-1 and TRBJ2-1; D perhaps matches TRBD2 (6 bases). The germline V and J ends were trimmed by 4 bases and 4 bases, with 11 bases remaining between them. CDR3 length: 13 amino acids. CDR1 is DFQATT, CDR2 SNEGSKA, per germline (reference sequence). CDR3 nucleotide sequence: TGCAGTGCTAATCAGCGGGTTTACAATGAGCAGTTCTTC. It translates to CSANQRVYNEQFF.

This clonotype was seen repeatedly, ten times or more. The genes are TRBV29-1 and TRBJ2-2, with 8 bases that match TRBD1. Germline V gene lookup returns CDR1 SQVTM and CDR2 ANQGSEA. The CDR3 runs to 14 residues. The V segment lost 4 bases and the J segment 3 bases; nucleotides outside the gene matches: 4. The CDR3 sequence: CSVAGQEYTGELFF. The CDR3 DNA is TGCAGCGTTGCGGGACAGGAGTACACCGGGGAGCTGTTTTTT.

The genes are TRBV5-6 and TRBJ2-5, with 8 bases lining up with TRBD1. The CDR3 is 13 residues long. Germline CDR1 is SGHDT and CDR2 is YYEEEE. Unmatched junction bases numbered 5, after V lost 4 bases and J lost 6 bases. The CDR3 DNA reads as TGTGCCAGCAGCGTAGGACAGGGCAAGACCCAGTACTTC. Protein sequence: CASSVGQGKTQYF. The whole variable domain, filled in from reference TRBV5-6 and TRBJ2-5, reads DAGVTQSPTHLIKTRGQQVTLRCSPKSGHDTVSWYQQALGQGPQFIFQYYEEEERQRGNFPDRFSGHQFPNYSSELNVNALLLGDSALYLCASSVGQGKTQYFGPGTRLLVL.

This rearrangement joins TRBV7-6 to TRBJ2-7, with unresolved D. Per germline, CDR1 SGHVS and CDR2 FNYEAQ. The CDR3 is 15 residues long. V was cut by 2 bases and J by 12 bases, with 23 bases left in between. CDR3: CASSLRSEWSGDAYF. CDR3 DNA: TGTGCCAGCAGCTTAAGGTCGGAGTGGTCGGGTGACGCGTACTTC.

The V call is TRBV20-1, the J call TRBJ2-3; the D gene could be TRBD1 or TRBD2 (6 bases each). V lost 0 bases and J lost 3, with 13 bases in between. CDR3 length equals 15 residues. Germline V lookup: CDR1 DFQATT, CDR2 SNEGSKA (reference sequence). CDR3 sequence reads: CSARDSGAGTDTQYF. For the CDR3, the DNA is TGCAGTGCTAGAGATTCGGGGGCTGGAACAGATACGCAGTATTTT.

This clonotype was counted at least ten times. The rearrangement joins TRBV5-1 to TRBJ1-2; D gene unclear. The CDR3 covers 13 residues. CDR1 and CDR2 (germline): SGHRS, YFSETQ. The V end was cut by 2 bases, the J end by 2 bases, with 7 bases between. For the CDR3, the DNA is TGCGCCAGCAGCTTTAACCCGAACTATGGCTACACCTTC. The encoded protein is CASSFNPNYGYTF.

This clonotype was detected only a few times. Written as DNA, the CDR3 is TGTGCCAGCAGCCCGGACTTCTCCTACGAGCAGTACTTC. Translation: CASSPDFSYEQYF. The chain has TRBV7-2 and TRBJ2-7, with D perhaps matching TRBD2 (5 bases). Germline values: CDR1 SGHTA, CDR2 FQGNSA. The germline V and J ends were trimmed by 5 bases and 0 bases, with 8 bases remaining between them. CDR3 size: 13 residues.

This clonotype was counted ten times or more. The rearrangement uses TRBV20-1 and TRBJ1-5; no clear D. Germline-derived CDR1 and CDR2 are DFQATT and SNEGSKA (reference sequence). V lost 7 bases to trimming and J lost 6 bases, with 13 bases between them. The CDR3 extends over 12 amino acids. The CDR3 nucleotides are TGCAGTGGGGAAGTATTGGGTCAGCCCCAGCATTTT. Translated: CSGEVLGQPQHF.

In its sample, this clonotype was seen a few times. The chain carries TRBV28 and TRBJ2-5; possibly TRBD1 or TRBD2 for D (6 bases each). CDR3 length: 11 amino acids. Germline CDR1 and CDR2: MDHEN and SYDVKM. V was cut by 7 bases and J by 6 bases, with 9 bases left in between. CDR3 amino acids: CASTRGQTQYF. The CDR3 bases are TGTGCCAGCACCCGGGGGCAGACCCAGTACTTC.

The chain joins TRBV10-1 to TRBJ2-5; D may match TRBD1 or TRBD2 (6 bases each). V lost 3 bases and J 2 bases, leaving 10 bases between the germline ends. The CDR3 consists of 14 residues. Germline loops: CDR1 WNHNN, CDR2 SYGVQD (reference sequence). CDR3 DNA sequence: TGCGCCAGCAGTGAAGGGGGACTTCAAGAGACCCAGTACTTC. Translating it yields CASSEGGLQETQYF.

This clonotype was counted between two and nine times. The chain couples TRBV19 to TRBJ2-5; D is uncertain. The germline V gene has CDR1 LNHDA and CDR2 SQIVND (reference sequence). The CDR3 contains 15 residues. The germline V and J ends were trimmed by 3 bases and 5 bases, with 16 bases remaining between them. The CDR3 loop reads CASSIQGVSRETQYF. DNA for the CDR3: TGTGCCAGTAGTATTCAAGGAGTATCCAGGGAGACCCAGTACTTC.

This sequence joins TRBV20-1 and TRBJ2-2; D is unclear. Trimming removed 6 bases at V and 0 bases at J, with 14 bases between. CDR1 is DFQATT, CDR2 SNEGSKA, per germline (reference sequence). The CDR3 has 15 amino acids. CDR3 sequence reads: CSAYGRATNTGELFF. The CDR3 DNA reads TGCAGTGCCTATGGACGGGCCACGAACACCGGGGAGCTGTTTTTT.

This clonotype was detected only a few times. V is TRBV28 and J is TRBJ2-5; 7 nucleotides agree with TRBD2. Germline V gene data show CDR1 as MDHEN and CDR2 as SYDVKM. The CDR3 is 15 residues long. Trimming cost V 2 bases and J 5 bases; bases outside gene matches: 8. The DNA for the CDR3 is TGTGCCAGCAGTTTAATGGGAGGGGTTGGTGAGACCCAGTACTTC. Protein sequence: CASSLMGGVGETQYF.

This clonotype was picked up a small number of times. The rearrangement joins TRBV7-2 to TRBJ2-7; D assignment may be TRBD1 or TRBD2 (6 bases each). The CDR3 consists of 15 residues. Germline CDR1 SGHTA, CDR2 FQGNSA. V gave up 1 base and J gave up 3 bases, with 13 bases separating them. CDR3 amino acids: CASSLVKQGGYEQYF. In DNA, the CDR3 is TGTGCCAGCAGCTTAGTGAAACAGGGAGGCTACGAGCAGTACTTC.

This clonotype was counted between two and nine times. The rearrangement links TRBV5-1 to TRBJ2-5, with 11 bases identical to TRBD2. The CDR3 runs to 16 residues. V was clipped by 4 bases and J by 4 bases; unmatched bases: 9. In germline, CDR1 is SGHRS, CDR2 YFSETQ. Written as DNA, the CDR3 is TGCGCCAGCAGCCCTCCCCAGCTAGCGGGGGGAGAGACCCAGTACTTC. Translation: CASSPPQLAGGETQYF.

This clonotype was counted a few times. V gene TRBV15 combines with J gene TRBJ2-5; 8 nucleotides match TRBD2. The germline V gene encodes CDR1 LNHNV and CDR2 YYDKDF (reference sequence). With V trimmed by 0 bases and J by 4 bases, 1 base remained unmatched. This CDR3 has 14 amino acids. The CDR3 DNA sequence: TGTGCCACCAGCAGAGAGACTAGCGTAGAGACCCAGTACTTC. This sequence encodes CATSRETSVETQYF.

V is TRBV27 and J is TRBJ2-2; TRBD2 matches 12 bases. Germline-derived CDR1 and CDR2 are MNHEY and SMNVEV (reference sequence). The CDR3 consists of 14 residues. J lost 4 bases, V lost 6 bases, and 0 bases had no gene match. The CDR3 DNA sequence: TGTGCCAGCAGGACTAGCGGGAGCACCGGGGAGCTGTTTTTT. Translated: CASRTSGSTGELFF.

The V and J genes are TRBV20-1 and TRBJ1-2; tentatively, D is TRBD1 (5 bases). The V and J ends lost 3 bases and 4 bases respectively, with 18 bases between them. The CDR3 runs 15 residues. Germline V gene data show CDR1 as DFQATT and CDR2 as SNEGSKA (reference sequence). CDR3 region: CSASGGADSSYGYTF. The CDR3 DNA is TGCAGTGCTAGCGGCGGGGCGGATAGCAGCTATGGCTACACCTTC.

About this clonotype itself: One junction end disagrees with the germline gene, perhaps due to a read error. The genes are TRBV5-1 and TRBJ2-3; the match to TRBD2 covers 9 bases. This CDR3 region has 14 residues. CDR1 SGHRS and CDR2 YFSETQ come from the germline V gene. The CDR3 loop is CASSLDSGSPAGVF. The DNA for the CDR3 is TGCGCCAGCAGCTTGGATAGCGGGAGCCCGGCCGGTGTTTTT.

The table lists this clonotype with many counts. V is TRBV15 and J is TRBJ2-1; no reliable D call. This CDR3 has 13 residues. Germline CDR1 LNHNV, CDR2 YYDKDF (reference sequence). V lost 2 bases, J lost 5 bases, and 7 bases lay in between. DNA for the CDR3: TGTGCCACCAGCAGACTCCGGGACAATGAGCAGTTCTTC. Translating gives CATSRLRDNEQFF.

The chain joins TRBV5-1 to TRBJ2-5; 8 positions agree with TRBD2. This CDR3 comprises 14 residues. Germline CDR1 and CDR2: SGHRS and YFSETQ. J gave up 2 bases and V 5 bases, and 5 bases lay outside the gene matches. The CDR3 DNA reads as TGCGCCAGCAGGGTACTAGCGGAGCAAGAGACCCAGTACTTC. As protein: CASRVLAEQETQYF.

J is TRBJ2-1 and V is TRBV20-1; 10 bases match TRBD1. The ends lost 5 bases at V and 5 bases at J; junction bases unmatched: 9. CDR1 and CDR2 from the germline V gene are DFQATT and SNEGSKA (reference sequence). The CDR3 has 15 residues. CDR3 amino acids: CSARYQGQGNNEQFF. The CDR3 DNA is TGCAGTGCTCGTTACCAGGGACAGGGGAACAATGAGCAGTTCTTC.